The entry below describes one T cell receptor (beta chain). Its antigen remains unidentified. The sample is drawn from a study of cytomegalovirus exposure and HLA in healthy donors. Overall study: Genotyping showed approximately 81% of 350 to 400 donors falling in the Caucasian-associated ancestry cluster.

Study results and caveats: Cytomegalovirus association was assigned to some 160 TCR beta chains. Data from an earlier analysis indicated that most TCR beta V segments were productive either about 87% or about 30% of the time. The likely origin of a cluster of highly shared sequence variants was a sequencing artifact.

The germline V gene has CDR1 MNHEY and CDR2 SMNVEV (reference sequence). CDR3 length: 14 amino acids. V was pared by 6 bases and J by 7 bases, with 19 bases between. With 60 Vbeta and 13 Jbeta primers, the PCR was carried out. Measured with immunoSEQ multiplex PCR; TCRdb has only the in-frame clones, and not every one. This sample has over 95,000 clones, with 74% found just once. Specimen: PBMCs. The source of this sequence is a human donor in good health. This chain joins TRBV27 and TRBJ2-7, with a tentative D call TRBD2 (5 bases). CDR3 region: CASRVTRQSGEQYF. In DNA, the CDR3 is TGTGCCAGCAGGGTGACCCGCCAATCGGGGGAGCAGTACTTC.